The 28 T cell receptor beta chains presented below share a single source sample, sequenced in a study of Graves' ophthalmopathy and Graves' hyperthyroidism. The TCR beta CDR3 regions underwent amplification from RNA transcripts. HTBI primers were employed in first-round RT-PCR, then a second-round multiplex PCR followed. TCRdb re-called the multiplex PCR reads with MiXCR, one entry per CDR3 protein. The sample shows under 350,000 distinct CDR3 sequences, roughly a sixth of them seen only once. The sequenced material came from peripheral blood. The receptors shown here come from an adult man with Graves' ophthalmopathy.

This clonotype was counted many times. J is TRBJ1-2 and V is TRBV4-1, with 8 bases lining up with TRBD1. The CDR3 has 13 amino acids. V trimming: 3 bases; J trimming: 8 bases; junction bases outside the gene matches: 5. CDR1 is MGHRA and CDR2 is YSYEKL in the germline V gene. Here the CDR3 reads CASSQLQGGGYTF. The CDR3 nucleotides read TGCGCCAGCAGCCAGTTACAGGGGGGGGGCTACACCTTC.

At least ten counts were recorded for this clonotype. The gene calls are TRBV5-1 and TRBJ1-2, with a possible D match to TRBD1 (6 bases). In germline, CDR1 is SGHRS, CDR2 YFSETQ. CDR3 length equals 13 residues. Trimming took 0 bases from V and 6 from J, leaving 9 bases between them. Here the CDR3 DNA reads TGCGCCAGCAGCTTGGGGGGGCAGGATGGCTACACCTTC. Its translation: CASSLGGQDGYTF.

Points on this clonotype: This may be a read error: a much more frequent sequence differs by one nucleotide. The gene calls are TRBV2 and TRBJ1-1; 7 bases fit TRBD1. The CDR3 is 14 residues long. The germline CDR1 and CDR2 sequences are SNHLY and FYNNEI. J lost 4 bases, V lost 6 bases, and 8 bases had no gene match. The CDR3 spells CASRVDRQGTEAFF. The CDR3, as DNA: TGTGCCAGCAGGGTGGACAGGCAAGGCACTGAAGCTTTCTTT.

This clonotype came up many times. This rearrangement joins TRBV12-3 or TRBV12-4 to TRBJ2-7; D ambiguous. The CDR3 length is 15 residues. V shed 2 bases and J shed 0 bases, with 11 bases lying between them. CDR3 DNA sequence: TGTGCCAGCAGTTTATTTCCGGCTGGCTCCTACGAGCAGTACTTC. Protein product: CASSLFPAGSYEQYF.

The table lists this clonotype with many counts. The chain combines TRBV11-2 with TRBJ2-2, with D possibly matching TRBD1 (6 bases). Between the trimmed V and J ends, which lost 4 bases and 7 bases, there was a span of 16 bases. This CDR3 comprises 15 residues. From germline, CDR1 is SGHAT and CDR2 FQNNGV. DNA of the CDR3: TGTGCCAGCAGCTCGCAGGGGACGGGCCACGGGGAGCTGTTTTTT. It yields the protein CASSSQGTGHGELFF.

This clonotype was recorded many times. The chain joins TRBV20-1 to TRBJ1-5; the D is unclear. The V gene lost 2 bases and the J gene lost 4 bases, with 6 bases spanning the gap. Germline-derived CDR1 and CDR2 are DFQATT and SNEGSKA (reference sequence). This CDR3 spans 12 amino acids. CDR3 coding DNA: TGCAGTGCTAGACGAGGGAATCAGCCCCAGCATTTT. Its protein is CSARRGNQPQHF.

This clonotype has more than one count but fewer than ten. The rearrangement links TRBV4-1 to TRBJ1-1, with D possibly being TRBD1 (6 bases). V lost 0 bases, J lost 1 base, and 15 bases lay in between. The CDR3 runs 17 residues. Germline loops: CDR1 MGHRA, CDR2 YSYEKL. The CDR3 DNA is TGCGCCAGCAGCCAAGATTGGGGGGGCAAGAAGAACACTGAAGCTTTCTTT. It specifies CASSQDWGGKKNTEAFF.

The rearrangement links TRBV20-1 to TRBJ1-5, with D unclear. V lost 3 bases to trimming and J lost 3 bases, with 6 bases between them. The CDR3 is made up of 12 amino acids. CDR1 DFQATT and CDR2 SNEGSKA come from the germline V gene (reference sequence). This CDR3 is CSASAPNQPQHF. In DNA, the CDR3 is TGCAGTGCTAGTGCCCCCAATCAGCCCCAGCATTTT.

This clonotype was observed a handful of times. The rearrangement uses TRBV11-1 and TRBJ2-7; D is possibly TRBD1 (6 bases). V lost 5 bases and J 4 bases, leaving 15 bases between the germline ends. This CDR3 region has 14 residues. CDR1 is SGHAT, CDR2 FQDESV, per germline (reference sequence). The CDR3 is CASSHDRMGYEQYF. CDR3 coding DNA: TGTGCCAGCAGCCACGACAGGATGGGGTACGAGCAGTACTTC. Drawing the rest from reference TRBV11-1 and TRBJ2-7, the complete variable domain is EAEVAQSPRYKITEKSQAVAFWCDPISGHATLYWYRQILGQGPELLVQFQDESVVDDSQLPKDRFSAERLKGVDSTLKIQPAELGDSAMYLCASSHDRMGYEQYFGPGTRLTVT.

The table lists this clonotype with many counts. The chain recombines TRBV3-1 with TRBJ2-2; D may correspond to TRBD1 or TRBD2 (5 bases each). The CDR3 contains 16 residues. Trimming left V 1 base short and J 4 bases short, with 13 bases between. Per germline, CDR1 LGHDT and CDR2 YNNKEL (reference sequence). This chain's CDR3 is CASSQVQGRGTGELFF. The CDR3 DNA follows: TGTGCCAGCAGCCAAGTCCAGGGTCGGGGCACCGGGGAGCTGTTTTTT.

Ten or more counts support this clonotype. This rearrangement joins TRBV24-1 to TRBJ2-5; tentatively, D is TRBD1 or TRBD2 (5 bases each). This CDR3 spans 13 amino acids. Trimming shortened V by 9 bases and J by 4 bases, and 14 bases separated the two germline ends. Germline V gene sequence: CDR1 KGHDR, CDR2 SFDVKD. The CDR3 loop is CATGDVRVETQYF. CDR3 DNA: TGTGCCACCGGGGACGTTAGAGTAGAGACCCAGTACTTC.

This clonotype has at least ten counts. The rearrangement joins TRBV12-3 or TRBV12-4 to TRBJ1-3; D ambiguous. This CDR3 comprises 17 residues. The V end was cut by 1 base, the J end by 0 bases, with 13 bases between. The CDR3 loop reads CASSLGDLRTSGNTIYF. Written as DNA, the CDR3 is TGTGCCAGCAGTTTAGGGGATCTTCGGACCTCTGGAAACACCATATATTTT.

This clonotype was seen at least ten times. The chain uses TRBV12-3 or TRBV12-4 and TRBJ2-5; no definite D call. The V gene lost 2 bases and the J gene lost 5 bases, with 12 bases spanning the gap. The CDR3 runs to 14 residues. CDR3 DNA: TGTGCCAGCAGTTTAAGCCTTAACCGGGAGACCCAGTACTTC. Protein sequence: CASSLSLNRETQYF.

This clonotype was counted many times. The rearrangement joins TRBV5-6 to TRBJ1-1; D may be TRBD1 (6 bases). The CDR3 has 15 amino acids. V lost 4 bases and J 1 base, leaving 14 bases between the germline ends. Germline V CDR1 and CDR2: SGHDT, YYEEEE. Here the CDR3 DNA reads TGTGCCAGCAGCCCTTACAGGGAAAGGAACACTGAAGCTTTCTTT. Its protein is CASSPYRERNTEAFF.

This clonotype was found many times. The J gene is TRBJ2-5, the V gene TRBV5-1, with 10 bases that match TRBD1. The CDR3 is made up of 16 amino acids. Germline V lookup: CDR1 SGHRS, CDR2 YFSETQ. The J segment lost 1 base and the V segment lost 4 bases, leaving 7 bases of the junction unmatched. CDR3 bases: TGCGCCAGCAGCCTAGGGTGGACAGGGGGCCAAGAGACCCAGTACTTC. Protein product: CASSLGWTGGQETQYF.

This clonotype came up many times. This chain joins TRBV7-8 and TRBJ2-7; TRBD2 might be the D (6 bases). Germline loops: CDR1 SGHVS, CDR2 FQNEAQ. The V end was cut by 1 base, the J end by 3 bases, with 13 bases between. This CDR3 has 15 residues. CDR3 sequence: CASSLESGTGYEQYF. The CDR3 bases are TGTGCCAGCAGCTTAGAGTCCGGGACTGGCTACGAGCAGTACTTC.

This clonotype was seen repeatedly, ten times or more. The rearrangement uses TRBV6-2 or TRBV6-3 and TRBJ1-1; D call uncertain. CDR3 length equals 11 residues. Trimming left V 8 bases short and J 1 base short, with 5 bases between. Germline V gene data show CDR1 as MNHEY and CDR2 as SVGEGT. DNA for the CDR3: TGTGCCAGCGCGTGGAACACTGAAGCTTTCTTT. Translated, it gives CASAWNTEAFF.

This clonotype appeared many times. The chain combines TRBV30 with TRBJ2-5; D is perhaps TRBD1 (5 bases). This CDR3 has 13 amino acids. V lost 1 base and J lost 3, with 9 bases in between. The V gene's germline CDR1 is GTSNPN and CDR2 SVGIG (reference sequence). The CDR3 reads CAWSDTGEETQYF. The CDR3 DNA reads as TGTGCCTGGAGTGATACAGGCGAAGAGACCCAGTACTTC.

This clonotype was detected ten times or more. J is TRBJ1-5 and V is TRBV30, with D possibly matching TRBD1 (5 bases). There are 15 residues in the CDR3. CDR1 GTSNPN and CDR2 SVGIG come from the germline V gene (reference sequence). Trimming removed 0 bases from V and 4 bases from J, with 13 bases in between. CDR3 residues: CAWSVVGGRNQPQHF. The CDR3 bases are TGTGCCTGGAGTGTAGTCGGGGGTCGGAATCAGCCCCAGCATTTT.

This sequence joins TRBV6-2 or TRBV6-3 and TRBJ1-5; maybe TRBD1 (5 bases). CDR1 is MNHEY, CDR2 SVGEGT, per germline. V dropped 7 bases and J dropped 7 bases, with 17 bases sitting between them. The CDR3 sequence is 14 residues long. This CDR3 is CASTTRGDWQPQHF. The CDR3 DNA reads TGTGCCAGCACCACCAGAGGGGATTGGCAGCCCCAGCATTTT.

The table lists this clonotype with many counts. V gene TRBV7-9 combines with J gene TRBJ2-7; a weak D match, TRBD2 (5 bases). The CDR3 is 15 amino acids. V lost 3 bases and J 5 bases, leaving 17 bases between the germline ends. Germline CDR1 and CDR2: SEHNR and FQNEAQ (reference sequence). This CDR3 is CASSLVVGSHDEQYF. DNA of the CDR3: TGTGCCAGCAGCTTGGTGGTGGGGAGTCACGACGAGCAGTACTTC.

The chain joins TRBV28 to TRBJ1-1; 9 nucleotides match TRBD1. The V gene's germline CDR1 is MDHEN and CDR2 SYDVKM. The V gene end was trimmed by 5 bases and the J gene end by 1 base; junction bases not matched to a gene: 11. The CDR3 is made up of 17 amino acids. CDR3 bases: TGTGCCAGCAGTCTCGACGCGGGACAGGGCCCGAACACTGAAGCTTTCTTT. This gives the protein CASSLDAGQGPNTEAFF.

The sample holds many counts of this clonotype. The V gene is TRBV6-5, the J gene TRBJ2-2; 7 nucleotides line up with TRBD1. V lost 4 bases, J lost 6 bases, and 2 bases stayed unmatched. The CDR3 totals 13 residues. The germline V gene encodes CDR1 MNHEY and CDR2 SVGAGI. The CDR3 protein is CASSSQGAGELFF. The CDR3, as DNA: TGTGCCAGCAGTTCTCAGGGGGCCGGGGAGCTGTTTTTT.

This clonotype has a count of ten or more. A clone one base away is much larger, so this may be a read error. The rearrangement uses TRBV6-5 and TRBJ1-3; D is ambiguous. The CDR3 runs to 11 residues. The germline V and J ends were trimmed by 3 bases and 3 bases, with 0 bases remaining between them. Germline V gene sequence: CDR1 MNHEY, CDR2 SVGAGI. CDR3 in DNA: TGTGCCAGCAGTTATGGAAACACCATATATTTT. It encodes CASSYGNTIYF.

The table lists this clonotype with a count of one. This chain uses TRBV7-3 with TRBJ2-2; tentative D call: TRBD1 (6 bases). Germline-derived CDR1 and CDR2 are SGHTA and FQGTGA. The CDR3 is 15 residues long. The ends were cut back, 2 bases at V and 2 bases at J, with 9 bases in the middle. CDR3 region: CASSLRDTNTGELFF. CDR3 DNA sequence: TGTGCCAGCAGCTTACGGGACACCAACACCGGGGAGCTGTTTTTT.

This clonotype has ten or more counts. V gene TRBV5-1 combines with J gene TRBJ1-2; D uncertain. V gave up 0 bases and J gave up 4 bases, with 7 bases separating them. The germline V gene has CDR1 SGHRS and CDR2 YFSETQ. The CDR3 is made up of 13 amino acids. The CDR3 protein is CASSLEQSYGYTF. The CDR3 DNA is TGCGCCAGCAGCTTGGAACAGAGCTATGGCTACACCTTC. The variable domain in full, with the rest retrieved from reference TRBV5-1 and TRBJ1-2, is KAGVTQTPRYLIKTRGQQVTLSCSPISGHRSVSWYQQTPGQGLQFLFEYFSETQRNKGNFPGRFSGRQFSNSRSEMNVSTLELGDSALYLCASSLEQSYGYTFGSGTRLTVV.

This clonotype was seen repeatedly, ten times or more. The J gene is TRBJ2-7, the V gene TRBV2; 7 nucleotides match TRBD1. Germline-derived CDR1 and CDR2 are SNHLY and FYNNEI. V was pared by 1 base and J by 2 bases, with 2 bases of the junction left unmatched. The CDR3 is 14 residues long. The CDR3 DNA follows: TGTGCCAGCAGTGAAGGGACAGGAACCTACGAGCAGTACTTC. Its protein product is CASSEGTGTYEQYF.

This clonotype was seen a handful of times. Written as DNA, the CDR3 is TGTGCCAGCAGTGGGAGAGGGACAGGGCTCGGCGAGCAGTACTTC. It translates to CASSGRGTGLGEQYF. This chain links TRBV6-1 with TRBJ2-7, with 9 nucleotides matching TRBD1. The germline CDR1 and CDR2 sequences are MNHNS and SASEGT. The ends lost 4 bases at V and 6 bases at J; junction bases unmatched: 10. This CDR3 region has 15 residues.